This is a list of T cell receptor beta chains from one sample in a study of OX40 agonist ivuxolimab in advanced cancers. TCRdb's copy holds only in-frame clones and misses some; the assay was immunoSEQ multiplex PCR. The repertoire holds tens of thousands of clones, with more than 80% as singletons. The material sequenced was CD4+ or CD8+ T cells sorted from blood, taken in a trial of the OX40 agonist ivuxolimab. These receptors all stem from an adult with an advanced solid tumor such as melanoma, head and neck, liver or kidney cancer. Each CDR3 is given with its conserved first and last residue. D genes are given only for firm matches. Size tells how often a clone was seen (once, few, many) or the class of an expanded clone, and some rows leave it out.

j_gene,v_gene,d_gene,abundance,CDR3aa,CDR3nt
TRBJ2-2,TRBV27,-,-,CASRGGQNTGELFF,TGTGCCAGCAGGGGGGGACAAAACACCGGGGAGCTGTTTTTT
TRBJ2-7,TRBV7-6,TRBD1,-,CASSRMGQSYEQYF,TGTGCCAGCAGCCGCATGGGACAGTCCTACGAGCAGTACTTC
TRBJ2-5,TRBV5-4,-,-,CASSFVGETQYF,TGTGCCAGCAGCTTCGTCGGAGAGACCCAGTACTTC
TRBJ2-7,TRBV5-1,TRBD2,-,CASSVKTAGGAYEQYF,TGCGCCAGCAGCGTGAAGACCGCTGGGGGGGCCTACGAGCAGTACTTC
TRBJ2-7,TRBV28,-,-,CASSVGVYSPYEQYF,TGTGCCAGCAGTGTAGGTGTATATTCGCCCTACGAGCAGTACTTC
TRBJ2-1,TRBV2,TRBD1,-,CASSSTPGQGFLQGGQFF,TGTGCCAGCAGTTCTACCCCGGGACAGGGTTTTCTTCAGGGTGGGCAGTTCTTC
TRBJ2-7,TRBV19,-,-,CASSIRDEQYF,TGTGCCAGTAGTATCAGGGACGAGCAGTACTTC
TRBJ2-2,TRBV2,TRBD1,-,CASSVRDRTNTGELFF,TGTGCCAGCAGTGTAAGGGACAGGACGAACACCGGGGAGCTGTTTTTT
TRBJ1-5,TRBV27,-,-,CASSLFGEDSNQPQHF,TGTGCCAGCAGTTTATTTGGGGAGGATAGCAATCAGCCCCAGCATTTT
TRBJ2-3,TRBV18,-,-,CASTGLLTDTQYF,TGTGCCAGCACAGGACTGCTAACAGATACGCAGTATTTT
TRBJ2-5,TRBV21-1,-,-,CASSRQGASKRETQYF,TGTGCCAGCAGCAGACAGGGAGCCTCGAAGAGAGAGACCCAGTACTTC
TRBJ2-7,TRBV7-8,-,-,CASSLAGQAYEQYF,TGTGCCAGCAGCTTAGCGGGGCAGGCCTACGAGCAGTACTTC
TRBJ2-7,TRBV29-1,-,-,CSVDFASAYEQYF,TGCAGCGTTGATTTTGCCTCAGCCTACGAGCAGTACTTC
TRBJ1-4,TRBV7-9,-,once,CASSLEAEKLFF,TGTGCCAGCAGCTTAGAAGCCGAAAAACTGTTTTTT
TRBJ1-3,TRBV30,TRBD1,once,CAWSGERDREGNTIYF,TGTGCCTGGAGTGGAGAACGGGACAGGGAGGGAAACACCATATATTTT